This note documents a single T cell receptor (beta chain) sequence. Its recognized antigen is unknown. The record has no base qualities; no much larger clone is one base away. The label giving this sample's time point can be read as: blood 4 weeks post-SBRT, at nephrectomy. The treatment or condition label of this sample denotes: 15 Gy SBRT to primary tumor, nephrectomy 4 weeks later. The samples were obtained from a clinical trial, where primary renal cell carcinomas were treated with 15 Gy stereotactic body radiation therapy and then removed by nephrectomy 4 weeks afterward. To follow tumor-enriched clonotypes, serial peripheral blood was collected from radiation-treated patients at baseline and at 2 weeks and 4 weeks after SBRT. Every patient's renal cell carcinoma showed clear cell pathology. Genomic DNA for TCR sequencing was prepared using the QIAamp DNA Blood Mini Kit (Qiagen). The analyses included just those samples that passed every quality control check.

The entry originates in a study of radiation and T cells in renal cell carcinoma (dated by TCRdb to the early 2020s). Background on the whole study: A total of under 60 samples underwent TCR beta sequencing, made up of about 26 tumors and approximately 27 peripheral blood samples. The final blood draw was performed at 4 weeks after radiation, at the same time as nephrectomy. In the approximately 53 samples combined, 4,016,671 unique CDR3 nucleotide sequences were found, encoding roughly 3,000,000 unique CDR3 amino acid sequences. Broad study findings and their caveats: Because pretreatment tumor biopsies were not available, the baseline intratumoral presence of clonotypes could not be determined. Top tumor clonotypes rose in blood from baseline to 2 weeks post-radiation, then contracted by 4 weeks, suggesting transient expansion of tumor-resident clones. Effects of radiation dose or scheduling on the TCR repertoire could not be addressed with the single-armed trial design. Tracking of blood repertoire dynamics stopped at roughly 29 days after treatment, with no follow-up past that point.

TCR beta libraries were generated from genomic DNA with the immunoSEQ kit, following the manufacturer's recommendations. To prepare libraries, a first multiplex PCR with proprietary primers was run, followed by a second PCR that added unique barcodes, and a bead cleanup was done after each round. Each sample batch included a kit-provided positive control reaction and a negative control reaction. The final libraries were assessed on an Agilent 4200 TapeStation D1000 ScreenTape, pooled by volume, and quantified by qPCR. Sequencing was performed on an Illumina NextSeq500 using a MidOutput 150-cycle cartridge, with 156 Read1 cycles, 15 Index1 cycles, and the kit custom primers. The pooled library was loaded at 0.75 to 1 pM with a roughly 20% PhiX control spike-in. As for the authors' bioinformatics: The vendor-processed data were analyzed in R, and a clonotype was defined as all T cells that share the same CDR3 nucleotide sequence. In the clone abundance analyses, frequencies were normalized to the 10,000 most abundant clones in each sample. Public T cell clones, averaging fewer than five per sample, were removed before analysis. An abundance difference of at least 32-fold between compartments was the criterion for calling clonotypes tumor-enriched or baseline blood-enriched. A beta-binomial differential abundance model was used to identify clonotypes that were expanded or contracted between blood time points. Tumor-blood repertoire similarity was measured with the Baroni-Urbani and Buser coefficient, and group comparisons used two-tailed Wilcoxon tests in R. TCRdb's version of the immuneACCESS table is confined to in-frame rearrangements and falls short of the full clone set. An unresolved V gene accounts for under half of the shortfall where checked; the remainder is of unknown origin. D and trimming were read from the DNA, whereas the V and J calls and clone size are those reported in that table. In this sample the table shows over 120,000 clones, 86% of which occur a single time. 15% to 20% of the sample goes to the ten largest clones.

At the junction V is shortened by 6 bases and J by 5 bases; bases outside the gene matches: 12. CDR1 and CDR2 were assigned from the germline V gene (reference sequence) as MNHNY and SVGAGI. Taken from cysteine to phenylalanine, the CDR3 has 15 residues. The only DNA kept is the CDR3, 45 bases in frame from the first base. This chain joins TRBV6-6 to TRBJ1-1; TRBD1 agrees with 7 junctional bases. Sample: blood, taken from a patient whose treatment included radiotherapy and nephrectomy. The TCR sequence derives from a woman in her fifties or sixties with renal cell carcinoma. The DNA reads TGTGCCAGCAGCCCACACAGGGGTAGAGGAACTGAAGCTTTCTTT. This yields the protein CASSPHRGRGTEAFF.